These 27 T cell receptor beta chains were sequenced from one sample in a study of CD8+CD57+ T cells in acquired aplastic anemia. The template for TCR beta VDJ and CDR3 sequence profiling was genomic DNA. TCRdb used MiXCR to reprocess the reads, holding one entry per CDR3 protein. The sample records 300,000 or so distinct CDR3 sequences, around 60% being singletons. What was sequenced was sorted CD4+, CD8+, or CD8+CD57+ T cells (not recorded which) from PBMCs. The receptor set was obtained from a human donor with severe aplastic anemia or a healthy control (not recorded which).

In its sample, this clonotype was seen a few times. This chain joins TRBV27 and TRBJ2-3, with 9 bases lining up with TRBD1. The CDR3 has 15 amino acids. V was clipped by 5 bases and J by 1 base; unmatched bases: 4. Germline values: CDR1 MNHEY, CDR2 SMNVEV (reference sequence). CDR3 sequence reads: CASSKRQGGTDTQYF. The CDR3 DNA sequence: TGTGCCAGCAGTAAAAGACAGGGGGGCACAGATACGCAGTATTTT.

The chain is built from TRBV27 and TRBJ1-2; D is possibly TRBD1 (6 bases). The V gene lost 3 bases and the J gene lost 3 bases, with 11 bases spanning the gap. CDR3 length equals 14 residues. CDR1 is MNHEY, CDR2 SMNVEV, per germline (reference sequence). CDR3 residues: CASSFKGQDYGYTF. The CDR3 region has the DNA TGTGCCAGCAGTTTCAAGGGACAAGACTATGGCTACACCTTC.

The genes are TRBV6-2 or TRBV6-3 and TRBJ1-1, with 8 bases matching TRBD1. The CDR3 runs 18 residues. Germline lookup yields CDR1 MNHEY and CDR2 SVGEGT. After removal of 5 bases from V and 0 bases from J, the junction contained 14 bases not matched to a gene. The CDR3 sequence: CASSVTFGQGLVNTEAFF. The CDR3 DNA follows: TGTGCCAGCAGTGTGACCTTCGGACAGGGCCTCGTGAACACTGAAGCTTTCTTT.

This clonotype was detected many times. This sequence joins TRBV7-8 and TRBJ2-7; no reliable D call. The CDR3 loop spans 12 amino acids. The germline V gene encodes CDR1 SGHVS and CDR2 FQNEAQ. Trimming left V 1 base short and J 8 bases short, with 9 bases between. The CDR3 coding sequence is TGTGCCAGCAGCTTAGTTGCGCCCCAGCAGTACTTC. Amino acids: CASSLVAPQQYF. The variable domain in full, with the rest retrieved from reference TRBV7-8 and TRBJ2-7, is GAGVSQSPRYKVAKRGQDVALRCDPISGHVSLFWYQQALGQGPEFLTYFQNEAQLDKSGLPSDRFFAERPEGSVSTLKIQRTQQEDSAVYLCASSLVAPQQYFGPGTRLTVT.

This clonotype was counted a few times. Being one base from a much bigger clone, this may be a read error. V gene TRBV19 combines with J gene TRBJ1-2; D is unresolved. The V end was cut by 7 bases, the J end by 4 bases, with 16 bases between. Per germline, CDR1 LNHDA and CDR2 SQIVND (reference sequence). The CDR3 spans 14 residues. The CDR3 bases are TGTGCCAGTACCTATACCGAGCTTAGCTATGGCTACACCTTC. It encodes CASTYTELSYGYTF.

The chain joins TRBV7-2 to TRBJ2-7; 8 nucleotides match TRBD1. CDR3 length: 14 residues. J was trimmed by 6 bases and V by 5 bases; bases with no gene match: 9. Germline CDR1 reads SGHTA; CDR2 reads FQGNSA. The CDR3 DNA follows: TGTGCCAGCAGCCCCTCGACAGGGGTGGGCGAGCAGTACTTC. Its translation: CASSPSTGVGEQYF.

J is TRBJ1-1 and V is TRBV30, with TRBD1 identical over 9 bases. Germline V gene sequence: CDR1 GTSNPN, CDR2 SVGIG (reference sequence). The CDR3 runs 13 residues. The ends lost 6 bases at V and 9 bases at J; junction bases unmatched: 11. In DNA form, the CDR3 reads TGTGCCTGCTCGTTCGTCGACAGGGGGAAAGCTTTCTTT. It translates to CACSFVDRGKAFF.

At least ten counts were recorded for this clonotype. V usage is TRBV12-3 or TRBV12-4 and J usage is TRBJ2-6; 12 nucleotides align to TRBD1. Losses at the gene ends were 7 bases for V and 3 bases for J; bases not matched to a gene: 10. The CDR3 runs 18 residues. CDR3 sequence (DNA): TGTGCCAGCACCCCTCGGGGGACAGGGGGCAGTGGGGCCAACGTCCTGACTTTC. Translation gives CASTPRGTGGSGANVLTF.

The genes are TRBV10-1 and TRBJ2-7; D call uncertain. CDR3 length equals 11 residues. Germline values: CDR1 WNHNN, CDR2 SYGVQD (reference sequence). V shed 3 bases and J shed 2 bases, with 2 bases lying between them. The CDR3 spells CASSDAYEQYF. In nucleotides, the CDR3 is TGCGCCAGCAGTGATGCCTACGAGCAGTACTTC.

V gene TRBV30 combines with J gene TRBJ1-1; D is unclear. V was shortened by 5 bases and J by 5 bases, with 9 bases between the two germline ends. The CDR3 extends over 11 amino acids. Germline V gives CDR1 GTSNPN, CDR2 SVGIG (reference sequence). The CDR3 protein is CAWGRTTEAFF. CDR3 sequence (DNA): TGTGCCTGGGGGAGGACTACTGAAGCTTTCTTT.

The chain is built from TRBV10-3 and TRBJ2-7; D may be TRBD1 or TRBD2 (5 bases each). Between the trimmed V and J ends, which lost 9 bases and 0 bases, there was a span of 12 bases. The CDR3 totals 13 residues. Germline V gene lookup returns CDR1 ENHRY and CDR2 SYGVKD. CDR3 bases: TGTGCCATATCCAGGGACGGCTCCTACGAGCAGTACTTC. Its translation is CAISRDGSYEQYF.

The chain links TRBV2 to TRBJ2-3; 9 nucleotides align to TRBD2. Germline CDR1 SNHLY, CDR2 FYNNEI. This CDR3 spans 15 amino acids. After removal of 6 bases from V and 6 bases from J, the junction contained 10 bases not matched to a gene. The CDR3 sequence is CASRREASGADTQYF. The CDR3 DNA reads TGTGCCAGCAGGCGGGAGGCTAGCGGGGCTGATACGCAGTATTTT.

This clonotype was counted only a few times. This chain joins TRBV7-9 and TRBJ1-1, with a weak D call TRBD1 (6 bases). Germline values: CDR1 SEHNR, CDR2 FQNEAQ (reference sequence). Trimming pared 6 bases from V and 3 bases from J, leaving 14 bases between. The CDR3 covers 14 residues. The DNA of the CDR3 is TGTGCCAGCAGGGTTGGAGGGGGGGACACTGAAGCTTTCTTT. Protein sequence: CASRVGGGDTEAFF. Full variable domain (missing parts from reference TRBV7-9 and TRBJ1-1): DTGVSQNPRHKITKRGQNVTFRCDPISEHNRLYWYRQTLGQGPEFLTYFQNEAQLEKSRLLSDRFSAERPKGSFSTLEIQRTEQGDSAMYLCASRVGGGDTEAFFGQGTRLTVV.

This clonotype was counted ten times or more. V and J are TRBV6-5 and TRBJ2-1; possible D gene TRBD1, 6 bases. There are 13 residues in the CDR3. CDR1 is MNHEY, CDR2 SVGAGI, per germline. Trimming pared 6 bases from V and 2 bases from J, leaving 8 bases between. CDR3 loop: CASRQGAYNEQFF. In nucleotides, the CDR3 is TGTGCCAGCAGACAGGGAGCCTACAATGAGCAGTTCTTC.

The genes are TRBV11-3 and TRBJ2-5; 7 bases map to TRBD1. V lost 1 base and J lost 5; bases outside the gene matches: 10. Germline CDR1 and CDR2: SGHNT and YENEEA. The CDR3 is 16 amino acids. The CDR3 DNA follows: TGTGCCAGCAGCTTAGCTGGGGTAGGGGGCTTGGAGACCCAGTACTTC. It is translated as CASSLAGVGGLETQYF.

The chain links TRBV24-1 to TRBJ1-2; 12 nucleotides agree with TRBD1. This CDR3 is 17 amino acids long. Germline CDR1 and CDR2: KGHDR and SFDVKD. The V and J ends lost 3 bases and 4 bases, in that order; junction bases with no gene match: 8. The CDR3 DNA is TGTGCCACCAGTGATATAGGGACAGGGGGCTTTAGCTATGGCTACACCTTC. Protein product: CATSDIGTGGFSYGYTF.

With respect to this clonotype: One junction end does not reproduce the germline sequence, and a read error may be involved. As DNA, the CDR3 is TGTGTCAGCCGGGACAGGGGCACAGATACGCAGTATTTT. It codes for CVSRDRGTDTQYF. J is TRBJ2-3 and V is TRBV28; 9 bases fit TRBD1. Germline loops: CDR1 MDHEN, CDR2 SYDVKM. The CDR3 is 13 residues long.

This clonotype was picked up one time. The chain links TRBV15 to TRBJ2-2; 7 nucleotides agree with TRBD1. Germline CDR1 reads LNHNV; CDR2 reads YYDKDF (reference sequence). CDR3 length: 16 amino acids. Germline trimming cut 2 bases from V and 2 bases from J; bases unmatched to any gene: 5. The CDR3 spells CATSRLQGINTGELFF. CDR3 in DNA: TGTGCCACCAGCAGACTACAGGGGATAAACACCGGGGAGCTGTTTTTT.

The chain joins TRBV2 to TRBJ2-7, with 9 bases identical to TRBD1. Germline V CDR1 and CDR2: SNHLY, FYNNEI. J lost 0 bases, V lost 7 bases, and 4 bases had no gene match. CDR3 length: 14 amino acids. This CDR3 reads CASTEDRGSYEQYF. CDR3 coding DNA: TGTGCCAGCACTGAGGACAGGGGCTCCTACGAGCAGTACTTC.

Details on this clonotype: The junction departs from germline at one end; a sequencing error may be responsible. The rearrangement uses TRBV10-2 and TRBJ2-1; tentatively, D is TRBD1 (5 bases). The end of the DNA fits TRBJ2-7 better, so the J call may be wrong. Germline CDR1 WSHSY, CDR2 SAAADI. The CDR3 is 12 residues long. The CDR3 sequence is CASSDTGYEQYF. The CDR3 DNA sequence: TGTGCCAGCAGTGACACAGGTTACGAGCAGTACTTC.

The count of this clonotype is one. This CDR3 fails to terminate in the conserved phenylalanine or tryptophan, so it likely reflects a read error. V usage is TRBV7-8 and J usage is TRBJ2-7; 8 bases are shared with TRBD1. V was pared by 4 bases and J by 2 bases, with 4 bases of the junction left unmatched. Looked up from germline, CDR1 is SGHVS and CDR2 is FQNEAQ. The CDR3 contains 14 residues. In nucleotides, the CDR3 is TGTGCCAGCAGCTCCACAGGGGGTCCCTACGAGCAGTACCTC. This sequence encodes CASSSTGGPYEQYL.

The V call is TRBV29-1, the J call TRBJ2-7, with 11 nucleotides matching TRBD1. J gave up 1 base and V 8 bases, and 10 bases lay outside the gene matches. The length of the CDR3 is 15 residues. Germline V gene sequence: CDR1 SQVTM, CDR2 ANQGSEA. The CDR3 region has the DNA TGCAGCTCGGGACAGGGGGGTCTGCAGTCCTACGAGCAGTACTTC. Amino acids: CSSGQGGLQSYEQYF.

This clonotype was observed a handful of times. This rearrangement joins TRBV20-1 to TRBJ2-3; D remains ambiguous. CDR3 length: 13 amino acids. V lost 7 bases, J lost 1 base, and 12 bases lay in between. Germline CDR1 DFQATT, CDR2 SNEGSKA (reference sequence). CDR3 loop: CSGRIPGTDTQYF. The CDR3 DNA reads as TGCAGTGGCAGGATCCCAGGCACAGATACGCAGTATTTT.

The V and J genes are TRBV19 and TRBJ1-2; D unresolved. From germline, CDR1 is LNHDA and CDR2 SQIVND (reference sequence). V was pared by 5 bases and J by 1 base, with 20 bases between. The CDR3 runs to 17 residues. The CDR3 reads CASSPAFHAGLNYGYTF. CDR3 bases: TGTGCCAGTAGTCCAGCCTTCCATGCTGGCCTTAACTATGGCTACACCTTC.

This rearrangement joins TRBV7-2 to TRBJ2-5, with TRBD2 as a possible D gene (6 bases). Deletions cut 1 base from V and 9 bases from J, with 9 bases between. The CDR3 totals 12 residues. The germline V gene has CDR1 SGHTA and CDR2 FQGNSA. In DNA form, the CDR3 reads TGTGCCAGCAGCTTAGGACTAGAATCCCAGTACTTC. Residues: CASSLGLESQYF.

The chain recombines TRBV9 with TRBJ1-1, with no clear D. Trimming removed 4 bases from V and 6 bases from J, with 19 bases in between. The CDR3 length is 15 residues. CDR1 is SGDLS, CDR2 YYNGEE, per germline. CDR3 residues: CASSPGLATLAEAFF. DNA of the CDR3: TGTGCCAGCAGCCCGGGCCTCGCAACACTGGCTGAAGCTTTCTTT.

CDR3 nucleotides: TGTGCCATCAGTCTCCAGGCAGAATCTCCTAACTATGGCTACACCTTC. Amino acid sequence: CAISLQAESPNYGYTF. The rearrangement uses TRBV10-3 and TRBJ1-2; no clear D. The germline V and J ends were trimmed by 5 bases and 0 bases, with 16 bases remaining between them. Germline values: CDR1 ENHRY, CDR2 SYGVKD. This CDR3 spans 16 amino acids.